Listed below are T cell receptor beta chains from one sample, sequenced in a study of shared clonotypes between healthy human individuals. Method: immunoSEQ multiplex PCR; TCRdb's copy keeps in-frame clones and lacks some. The sample yields approximately 440,000 clones, more than 70% seen once. Sequencing was carried out using PBMCs. The receptors originated from a middle-aged woman in good health. Some clones in this sample may be carry-over from other donors' samples. Each CDR3 is given with its conserved first and last residue. Each record gives: D gene, V gene, clone size, J gene, CDR3 length, CDR3 protein, CDR3 DNA. The D gene is left open where the match is weak. Clone size is not always given. Where it is, it says once, few, many or a class for expanded clones.

d_gene: .
v_gene: TRBV5-1
abundance: .
j_gene: TRBJ2-7
len: 13
CDR3aa: CASSWYDTYEQYF
CDR3nt: TGCGCCAGCAGCTGGTACGACACCTACGAGCAGTACTTC

d_gene: .
v_gene: TRBV28
abundance: .
j_gene: TRBJ2-3
len: 16
CDR3aa: CASSFNGRGDTDTQYF
CDR3nt: TGTGCCAGCAGTTTTAACGGGAGAGGGGACACAGATACGCAGTATTTT

d_gene: .
v_gene: TRBV5-1
abundance: .
j_gene: TRBJ1-2
len: 13
CDR3aa: CASSYDINYGYTF
CDR3nt: TGCGCCAGCAGCTACGACATTAACTATGGCTACACCTTC

d_gene: TRBD1
v_gene: TRBV5-8
abundance: .
j_gene: TRBJ2-7
len: 16
CDR3aa: CASSLAGTGEFYEQYF
CDR3nt: TGTGCCAGCAGCTTGGCCGGGACAGGGGAGTTTTACGAGCAGTACTTC

d_gene: TRBD1
v_gene: TRBV5-1
abundance: once
j_gene: TRBJ1-4
len: 15
CDR3aa: CASSAAGTAEEKLFF
CDR3nt: TGCGCCAGCAGCGCCGCCGGGACAGCAGAAGAAAAACTGTTTTTT

d_gene: .
v_gene: TRBV9
abundance: .
j_gene: TRBJ2-2
len: 14
CDR3aa: CASSVGQWSGELFF
CDR3nt: TGTGCCAGCAGCGTAGGACAGTGGTCCGGGGAGCTGTTTTTT

d_gene: TRBD2
v_gene: TRBV4-2
abundance: .
j_gene: TRBJ2-7
len: 15
CDR3aa: CASSHLLAGAPEQYF
CDR3nt: TGTGCCAGCAGCCACTTACTAGCGGGGGCCCCAGAGCAGTACTTC

d_gene: .
v_gene: TRBV23-1
abundance: .
j_gene: TRBJ1-2
len: 18
CDR3aa: CASHSRSTLPNWVYGYTF
CDR3nt: TGCGCCAGCCACAGCCGGTCAACTCTCCCTAATTGGGTCTATGGCTACACCTTC

d_gene: .
v_gene: TRBV30
abundance: .
j_gene: TRBJ2-5
len: 12
CDR3aa: CACGGLGETQYF
CDR3nt: TGTGCCTGTGGGGGGCTGGGGGAGACCCAGTACTTC

d_gene: TRBD2
v_gene: TRBV2
abundance: few
j_gene: TRBJ2-5
len: 17
CDR3aa: CASSALGLAGDGETQYF
CDR3nt: TGTGCCAGCAGCGCCTTGGGACTAGCGGGAGATGGGGAGACCCAGTACTTC

d_gene: .
v_gene: TRBV7-8
abundance: .
j_gene: TRBJ1-6
len: 15
CDR3aa: CASSLVQGTNSPLHF
CDR3nt: TGTGCCAGCAGTCTAGTACAAGGGACTAATTCACCCCTCCACTTT

d_gene: .
v_gene: TRBV6-6
abundance: .
j_gene: TRBJ1-4
len: 12
CDR3aa: CASSPRAAKLFF
CDR3nt: TGTGCCAGCAGCCCCAGGGCTGCTAAACTGTTTTTT

d_gene: TRBD2
v_gene: TRBV5-6
abundance: once
j_gene: TRBJ2-5
len: 14
CDR3aa: CASSSTSGAETQYF
CDR3nt: TGTGCCAGCAGCTCGACTAGCGGGGCGGAGACCCAGTACTTC

d_gene: .
v_gene: TRBV11-2
abundance: once
j_gene: TRBJ2-7
len: 14
CDR3aa: CASSLAIQTYEQYF
CDR3nt: TGTGCCAGCAGCTTAGCGATCCAAACCTACGAGCAGTACTTC

d_gene: .
v_gene: TRBV6-5
abundance: few
j_gene: TRBJ1-2
len: 14
CDR3aa: CASSYGSGLWGYTF
CDR3nt: TGTGCCAGCAGTTACGGATCAGGACTCTGGGGCTACACCTTC

d_gene: .
v_gene: TRBV5-1
abundance: many
j_gene: TRBJ2-7
len: 15
CDR3aa: CASSLGVGRSYEQYF
CDR3nt: TGCGCCAGCAGCTTGGGTGTGGGGCGCTCCTACGAGCAGTACTTC

d_gene: .
v_gene: TRBV5-6
abundance: .
j_gene: TRBJ2-2
len: 14
CDR3aa: CASSWGAGTGELFF
CDR3nt: TGTGCCAGCAGCTGGGGGGCTGGCACCGGGGAGCTGTTTTTT

d_gene: TRBD1
v_gene: TRBV18
abundance: .
j_gene: TRBJ2-7
len: 19
CDR3aa: CASSPVVGQTRRLSYEQYF
CDR3nt: TGTGCCAGCTCACCAGTGGTGGGACAGACCCGACGCCTCTCCTACGAGCAGTACTTC

d_gene: .
v_gene: TRBV15
abundance: few
j_gene: TRBJ2-5
len: 15
CDR3aa: CAASRTGPEAQTQYF
CDR3nt: TGTGCCGCCAGCAGAACCGGGCCAGAGGCGCAGACCCAGTACTTC

d_gene: .
v_gene: TRBV19
abundance: .
j_gene: TRBJ2-1
len: 16
CDR3aa: CASSPGGGRSRGEQFF
CDR3nt: TGTGCCAGCTCCCCCGGGGGCGGGAGATCCCGGGGTGAGCAGTTCTTC

d_gene: .
v_gene: TRBV18
abundance: .
j_gene: TRBJ2-7
len: 15
CDR3aa: CASSPGTSPDDEQYF
CDR3nt: TGTGCCAGCTCACCAGGGACAAGCCCTGATGACGAGCAGTACTTC

d_gene: TRBD2
v_gene: TRBV28
abundance: .
j_gene: TRBJ2-1
len: 16
CDR3aa: CASSSGTSGIYNEQFF
CDR3nt: TGTGCCAGCAGTTCAGGGACTAGCGGGATTTACAATGAGCAGTTCTTC

d_gene: .
v_gene: TRBV15
abundance: .
j_gene: TRBJ2-7
len: 12
CDR3aa: CATSRDEDEQYF
CDR3nt: TGTGCCACCAGCAGAGACGAAGACGAGCAGTACTTC

d_gene: .
v_gene: TRBV28
abundance: .
j_gene: TRBJ2-5
len: 12
CDR3aa: CASSLVQETQYF
CDR3nt: TGTGCCAGCAGTTTGGTCCAAGAGACCCAGTACTTC

d_gene: .
v_gene: TRBV10-1
abundance: .
j_gene: TRBJ2-7
len: 13
CDR3aa: CASSGDRLGEQYF
CDR3nt: TGCGCCAGCAGTGGAGACAGGTTAGGCGAGCAGTACTTC

d_gene: .
v_gene: TRBV29-1
abundance: .
j_gene: TRBJ2-7
len: 13
CDR3aa: CSVMDISSYEQYF
CDR3nt: TGCAGCGTCATGGACATTAGCTCCTACGAGCAGTACTTC

d_gene: .
v_gene: TRBV7-2
abundance: once
j_gene: TRBJ2-7
len: 14
CDR3aa: CASSLVSLTYEQYF
CDR3nt: TGTGCCAGCAGCTTGGTTTCCTTAACCTACGAGCAGTACTTC

d_gene: TRBD2
v_gene: TRBV5-1
abundance: few
j_gene: TRBJ2-3
len: 16
CDR3aa: CASSDLTSGNTDTQYF
CDR3nt: TGCGCCAGCAGCGATCTGACTAGCGGGAACACAGATACGCAGTATTTT

d_gene: TRBD1
v_gene: TRBV9
abundance: .
j_gene: TRBJ1-5
len: 16
CDR3aa: CAGRDSGVFSNQPQHF
CDR3nt: TGTGCCGGCCGGGACAGCGGTGTGTTTAGCAATCAGCCCCAGCATTTT

d_gene: .
v_gene: TRBV2
abundance: few
j_gene: TRBJ1-2
len: 13
CDR3aa: CASRVAGNYGYTF
CDR3nt: TGTGCCAGCAGAGTTGCTGGGAACTATGGCTACACCTTC

d_gene: TRBD1
v_gene: TRBV28
abundance: few
j_gene: TRBJ1-5
len: 15
CDR3aa: CASSGPGQGNQPQHF
CDR3nt: TGTGCCAGCAGTGGGCCCGGACAGGGGAATCAGCCCCAGCATTTT

d_gene: .
v_gene: TRBV5-1
abundance: .
j_gene: TRBJ1-2
len: 14
CDR3aa: CASSFGLEGGGYTF
CDR3nt: TGCGCCAGCAGCTTCGGGCTAGAAGGTGGTGGCTACACCTTC

d_gene: .
v_gene: TRBV5-1
abundance: .
j_gene: TRBJ2-7
len: 16
CDR3aa: CASSLAHGASSYEQYF
CDR3nt: TGCGCCAGCAGCTTGGCGCATGGGGCATCATCTTACGAGCAGTACTTC

d_gene: .
v_gene: TRBV6-5
abundance: .
j_gene: TRBJ2-1
len: 11
CDR3aa: CASRSGVEQFF
CDR3nt: TGTGCCAGCAGGTCGGGAGTTGAGCAGTTCTTC

d_gene: .
v_gene: TRBV7-9
abundance: .
j_gene: TRBJ2-2
len: 14
CDR3aa: CASSLADWRGELFF
CDR3nt: TGTGCCAGCAGCTTAGCGGACTGGAGAGGGGAGCTGTTTTTT

d_gene: .
v_gene: TRBV30
abundance: .
j_gene: TRBJ1-5
len: 14
CDR3aa: CAWSQDSSNQTQHF
CDR3nt: TGTGCCTGGAGTCAGGACAGTAGCAATCAGACCCAGCATTTT

d_gene: .
v_gene: TRBV7-9
abundance: many
j_gene: TRBJ1-2
len: 14
CDR3aa: CASSLTVANYGYTF
CDR3nt: TGTGCCAGCAGCTTAACAGTAGCTAACTATGGCTACACCTTC

d_gene: TRBD2
v_gene: TRBV11-2
abundance: .
j_gene: TRBJ2-5
len: 15
CDR3aa: CASSSSAGGRETQYF
CDR3nt: TGTGCCAGCAGCAGTTCAGCGGGAGGAAGAGAGACCCAGTACTTC

d_gene: .
v_gene: TRBV4-2
abundance: .
j_gene: TRBJ1-4
len: 15
CDR3aa: CASSRRGATNEKLFF
CDR3nt: TGTGCCAGCAGCCGACGCGGGGCCACTAATGAAAAACTGTTTTTT

d_gene: .
v_gene: TRBV5-1
abundance: .
j_gene: TRBJ2-5
len: 13
CDR3aa: CASSLEGQETQYF
CDR3nt: TGCGCCAGCAGCTTGGAGGGGCAAGAGACCCAGTACTTC

d_gene: TRBD1
v_gene: TRBV5-1
abundance: .
j_gene: TRBJ1-1
len: 15
CDR3aa: CASSLSRDRVTEAFF
CDR3nt: TGCGCCAGCAGCTTGTCCCGGGACAGGGTTACTGAAGCTTTCTTT

d_gene: .
v_gene: TRBV19
abundance: .
j_gene: TRBJ2-7
len: 11
CDR3aa: CASSISGEQYF
CDR3nt: TGTGCCAGTAGTATTTCCGGCGAGCAGTACTTC

d_gene: TRBD2
v_gene: TRBV7-8
abundance: .
j_gene: TRBJ2-7
len: 17
CDR3aa: CASSLVAGGAGGYEQYF
CDR3nt: TGTGCCAGCAGCTTAGTAGCGGGAGGTGCAGGTGGCTACGAGCAGTACTTC

d_gene: .
v_gene: TRBV18
abundance: many
j_gene: TRBJ1-1
len: 18
CDR3aa: CASSPGVRTFASLTEAFF
CDR3nt: TGTGCCAGCTCACCAGGAGTTAGGACTTTCGCCAGCCTCACTGAAGCTTTCTTT

d_gene: .
v_gene: TRBV5-1
abundance: .
j_gene: TRBJ2-3
len: 15
CDR3aa: CASSLVGTSTDTQYF
CDR3nt: TGCGCCAGCAGCTTGGTGGGCACTAGCACAGATACGCAGTATTTT